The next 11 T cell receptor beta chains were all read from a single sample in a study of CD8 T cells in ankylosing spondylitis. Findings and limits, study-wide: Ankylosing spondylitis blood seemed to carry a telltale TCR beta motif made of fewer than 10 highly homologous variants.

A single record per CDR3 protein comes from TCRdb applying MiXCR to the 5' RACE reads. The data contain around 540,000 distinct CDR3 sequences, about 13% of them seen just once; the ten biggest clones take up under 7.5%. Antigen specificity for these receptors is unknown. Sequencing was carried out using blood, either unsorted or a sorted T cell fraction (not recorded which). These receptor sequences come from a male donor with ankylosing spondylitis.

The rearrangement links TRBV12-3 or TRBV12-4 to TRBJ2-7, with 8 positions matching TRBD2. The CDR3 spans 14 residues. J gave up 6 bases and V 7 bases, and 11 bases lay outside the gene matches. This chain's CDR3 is CASTEGGLVLEQYF. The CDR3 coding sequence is TGTGCCAGCACCGAAGGGGGACTAGTTCTCGAGCAGTACTTC.

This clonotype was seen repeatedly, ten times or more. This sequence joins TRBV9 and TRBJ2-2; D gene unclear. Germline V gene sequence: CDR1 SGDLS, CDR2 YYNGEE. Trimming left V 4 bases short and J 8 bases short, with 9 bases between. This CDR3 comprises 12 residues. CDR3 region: CASSSSMGELFF. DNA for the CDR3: TGTGCCAGCAGCTCCTCGATGGGGGAGCTGTTTTTT.

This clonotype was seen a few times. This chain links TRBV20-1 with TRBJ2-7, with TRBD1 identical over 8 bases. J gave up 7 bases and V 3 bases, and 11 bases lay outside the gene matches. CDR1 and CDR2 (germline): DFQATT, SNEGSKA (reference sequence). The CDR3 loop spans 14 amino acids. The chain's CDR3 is CSARKTLTGEEQYF. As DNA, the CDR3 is TGCAGTGCTAGGAAAACCTTGACAGGGGAAGAGCAGTACTTC.

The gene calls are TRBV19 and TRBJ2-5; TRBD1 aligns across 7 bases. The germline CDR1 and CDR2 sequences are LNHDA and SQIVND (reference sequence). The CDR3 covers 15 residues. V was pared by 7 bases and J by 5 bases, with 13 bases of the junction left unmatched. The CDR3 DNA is TGTGCCAGTACAAGACACAGGGGAATCGGGGAGACCCAGTACTTC. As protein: CASTRHRGIGETQYF.

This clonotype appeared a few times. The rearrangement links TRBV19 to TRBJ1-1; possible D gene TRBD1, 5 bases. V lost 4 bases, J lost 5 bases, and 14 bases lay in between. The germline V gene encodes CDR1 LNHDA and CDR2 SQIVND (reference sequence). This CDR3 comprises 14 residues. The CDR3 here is CASSTHGGGTEAFF. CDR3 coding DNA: TGTGCCAGTAGTACCCACGGGGGAGGGACTGAAGCTTTCTTT.

The chain's CDR3 is CASSSEGAVWVNTEAFF. For the CDR3, the DNA is TGTGCCAGCAGCTCGGAGGGGGCAGTCTGGGTGAACACTGAAGCTTTCTTT. This rearrangement joins TRBV5-6 to TRBJ1-1; TRBD1 agrees at 7 bases. The CDR3 is 17 amino acids. V was pared by 3 bases and J by 0 bases, with 11 bases of the junction left unmatched. Germline V gives CDR1 SGHDT, CDR2 YYEEEE. The complete variable domain, with remaining parts taken from reference TRBV5-6 and TRBJ1-1, reads DAGVTQSPTHLIKTRGQQVTLRCSPKSGHDTVSWYQQALGQGPQFIFQYYEEEERQRGNFPDRFSGHQFPNYSSELNVNALLLGDSALYLCASSSEGAVWVNTEAFFGQGTRLTVV.

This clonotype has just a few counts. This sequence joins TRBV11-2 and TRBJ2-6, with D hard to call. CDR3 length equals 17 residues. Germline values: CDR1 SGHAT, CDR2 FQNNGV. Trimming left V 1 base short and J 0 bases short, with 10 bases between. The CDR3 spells CASSLGLTRSGANVLTF. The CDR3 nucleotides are TGTGCCAGCAGCTTAGGCTTAACGCGCTCTGGGGCCAACGTCCTGACTTTC.

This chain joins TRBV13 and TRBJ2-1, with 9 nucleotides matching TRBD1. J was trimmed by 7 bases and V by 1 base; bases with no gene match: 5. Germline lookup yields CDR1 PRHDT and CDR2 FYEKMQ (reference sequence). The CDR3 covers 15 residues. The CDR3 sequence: CASSLDRGRRNEQFF. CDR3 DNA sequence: TGTGCCAGCAGCTTAGACAGGGGGCGCAGGAATGAGCAGTTCTTC.

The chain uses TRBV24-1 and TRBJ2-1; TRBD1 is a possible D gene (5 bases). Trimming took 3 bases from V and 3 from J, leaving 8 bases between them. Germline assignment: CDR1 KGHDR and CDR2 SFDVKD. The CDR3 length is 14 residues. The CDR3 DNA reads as TGTGCCACCAGTGATCACGACAGCTACAATGAGCAGTTCTTC. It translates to CATSDHDSYNEQFF.

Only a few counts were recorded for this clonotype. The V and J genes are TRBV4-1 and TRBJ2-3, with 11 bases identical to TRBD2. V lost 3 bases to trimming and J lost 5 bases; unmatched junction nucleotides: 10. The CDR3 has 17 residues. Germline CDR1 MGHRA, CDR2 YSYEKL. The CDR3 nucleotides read TGCGCCAGCAGCCAGATCCTTAGCGGGAGGGCCTTAGATACGCAGTATTTT. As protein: CASSQILSGRALDTQYF.

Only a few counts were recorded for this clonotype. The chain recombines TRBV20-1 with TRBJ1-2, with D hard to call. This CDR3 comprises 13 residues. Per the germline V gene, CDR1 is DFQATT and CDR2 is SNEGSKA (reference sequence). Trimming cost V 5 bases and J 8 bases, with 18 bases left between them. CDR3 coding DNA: TGCAGTGCTTCAGATGACATTGCCGGAGGCTACACCTTC. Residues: CSASDDIAGGYTF.